Listed here is a single T cell receptor (beta chain). Germline CDR1 and CDR2: SNHLY and FYNNEI. Trimming cost V 2 bases and J 4 bases; bases outside gene matches: 6. The CDR3 covers 15 residues. In the source study's methods: Amplified reference gene primers provided the basis for estimating nucleated cell counts. Clones were read by immunoSEQ multiplex PCR, and TCRdb kept only the in-frame ones, dropping some. For V, J and clone size, that table is used; D and trimming come from the DNA. Of some 67,000 clones listed, over 80% are singletons. The source of the sample is a study of blood T cell repertoires in COVID-19. The wider study: The United States, Italy and Spain were the sources of the acute and convalescent COVID-19 samples.

The receptor's source is a man aged 45-65 years with active COVID-19. This rearrangement joins TRBV2 to TRBJ1-2, with 8 bases fitting TRBD1. Sequencing was performed on peripheral blood. CDR3 residues: CASSEPDRGGYGYTF. CDR3 DNA sequence: TGTGCCAGCAGTGAACCCGACAGGGGTGGCTATGGCTACACCTTC.